The 11 T cell receptor beta chains presented below share a single source sample, sequenced in a study of glioma-infiltrating T cells. The iRepertoire nested amplicon-rescue multiplex PCR amplified TCR alpha and beta CDR3s from RNA. TCRdb itself ran the multiplex PCR reads through MiXCR, one entry per CDR3 protein. This table holds tens of thousands of distinct CDR3 sequences, 40% found once. What was sequenced was glioma tissue, nonneoplastic brain tissue, or PBMCs (not recorded which). The receptors were sampled from a human donor with low-grade glioma or glioblastoma, undergoing nonglioma brain surgery, or in good health (not recorded which).

This clonotype has ten or more counts. The V and J genes are TRBV4-3 and TRBJ2-5; possible D gene TRBD2, 5 bases. The germline V gene has CDR1 LGHNA and CDR2 YSLEER. There are 14 residues in the CDR3. Trimming shortened V by 1 base and J by 2 bases, and 8 bases separated the two germline ends. The CDR3 sequence: CASSQAPGQETQYF. CDR3 bases: TGCGCCAGCAGCCAAGCCCCGGGGCAAGAGACCCAGTACTTC.

The rearrangement joins TRBV29-1 to TRBJ2-7, with D perhaps matching TRBD1 (6 bases). The length of the CDR3 is 13 residues. Trimming removed 3 bases from V and 5 bases from J, with 14 bases in between. The germline CDR1 and CDR2 sequences are SQVTM and ANQGSEA. CDR3 DNA sequence: TGCAGCGTTGAGACAGGTAGCGCCCACGAGCAGTACTTC. Its translation is CSVETGSAHEQYF.

This clonotype was seen at least ten times. This chain links TRBV27 with TRBJ1-4; 12 nucleotides align to TRBD1. The CDR3 has 17 residues. Losses at the gene ends were 4 bases for V and 3 bases for J; bases not matched to a gene: 6. Germline values: CDR1 MNHEY, CDR2 SMNVEV (reference sequence). The CDR3 loop is CASSSQGQGASNEKLFF. CDR3 in DNA: TGTGCCAGCAGTTCCCAGGGACAGGGGGCTTCTAATGAAAAACTGTTTTTT.

This clonotype was detected once. This could be a read error, since a much larger clone is one nucleotide away. This chain links TRBV5-1 with TRBJ2-3; D is undetermined. The CDR3 loop spans 15 amino acids. Looked up from germline, CDR1 is SGHRS and CDR2 is YFSETQ. CDR3 bases: TGCGCCAGCAGCTTGGAACAGACAAACACAGATGCGCAGTATTTT. It specifies CASSLEQTNTDAQYF.

This clonotype was picked up many times. V and J are TRBV7-9 and TRBJ1-1; unclear D gene. The CDR3 has 12 residues. Trimming stripped 3 bases from V and 10 bases from J, with 12 bases between. Germline loops: CDR1 SEHNR, CDR2 FQNEAQ (reference sequence). The CDR3 DNA is TGTGCCAGCAGCTTTTTCCTAAAGGGAGCTTTCTTT. This codes for CASSFFLKGAFF.

Points on this clonotype: Since a much larger clone is just one base distant, this may be a read error. The rearrangement uses TRBV5-1 and TRBJ2-7; the match to TRBD2 covers 10 bases. This CDR3 contains 13 residues. The germline V gene encodes CDR1 SGHRS and CDR2 YFSETQ. CDR3 amino acids: CAGSSLAGAEQYF. CDR3 DNA: TGCGCCGGCAGCTCCCTAGCGGGAGCCGAGCAGTACTTC.

Of note for this clonotype: This is likely a read error, given that the CDR3 carries no conserved phenylalanine or tryptophan at its end. The rearrangement links TRBV28 to TRBJ2-5, with 11 bases identical to TRBD2. The CDR3 length is 15 residues. Looked up from germline, CDR1 is MDHEN and CDR2 is SYDVKM. Unmatched junction bases numbered 13, after V lost 5 bases and J lost 11 bases. This CDR3 is CASSTTSGGSTTQYL. The CDR3 DNA is TGTGCCAGCAGTACCACTAGCGGGGGATCGACGACACAGTACCTC.

The gene calls are TRBV27 and TRBJ2-5, with TRBD2 matching over 13 bases. CDR1 and CDR2 from the germline V gene are MNHEY and SMNVEV (reference sequence). The CDR3 has 16 residues. With V trimmed by 3 bases and J by 7 bases, 8 bases remained unmatched. CDR3 loop: CASSFRGTSGAATQYF. CDR3 coding DNA: TGTGCCAGCAGTTTTCGGGGGACTAGCGGGGCGGCGACCCAGTACTTC.

Details on this clonotype: Its ends do not fully match the called genes, so a read error is possible. The chain combines TRBV29-1 with TRBJ2-3; 8 nucleotides align to TRBD2. Germline V gives CDR1 SQVTM, CDR2 ANQGSEA. There are 13 residues in the CDR3. Written as DNA, the CDR3 is TGCAGTGCGAACGGCGGGGGGTCAGAGACCCAGTACTTT. As protein: CSANGGGSETQYF.

The chain links TRBV6-2 or TRBV6-3 to TRBJ2-3, with 13 bases matching TRBD2. The CDR3 sequence is 16 residues long. Germline values: CDR1 MNHEY, CDR2 SVGEGT. Trimming removed 8 bases from V and 4 bases from J; junction bases left unmatched: 9. The CDR3 nucleotides read TGTGCCAGCTCGGACAGCGGGACTAGCGGGGCAGATACGCAGTATTTT. This sequence encodes CASSDSGTSGADTQYF.

Many counts were recorded for this clonotype. V and J are TRBV7-3 and TRBJ2-3; 7 bases are shared with TRBD2. The ends lost 5 bases at V and 3 bases at J; junction bases unmatched: 5. The germline V gene encodes CDR1 SGHTA and CDR2 FQGTGA. This CDR3 is built from 14 residues. CDR3 DNA: TGTGCCAGCAGCCCGGGACTACTAACAGATACGCAGTATTTT. It encodes CASSPGLLTDTQYF.